The 24 T cell receptor beta chains below were found in one sample sequenced in a study of T cell clones after liver transplantation. TCRbeta sequences of proliferating CFSE-low MLR cells were labeled alloreactive. These TCRs' antigens remain unknown. This table comes from immunoSEQ multiplex PCR, and its TCRdb copy is limited to in-frame clones, with some not included. Here the sample spans 4,500 to 6,500 clones, approximately 31% being singletons. Material for sequencing was CD4+ T cells from cultured PBMCs. The source of these receptors is a human patient who received a liver transplant. Part of the T cell pool may stem from the graft donor.

There are a few counts of this clone. Given a far larger clone just one base away, this is likely a sequencing read error. This chain links TRBV10-3 with TRBJ1-3; TRBD1 agrees at 8 bases. The V segment lost 6 bases and the J segment 2 bases; nucleotides outside the gene matches: 6. This CDR3 is 15 amino acids long. Germline CDR1 is ENHRY and CDR2 is SYGVKD. The CDR3 spells CAIRGDRGAGNTIYF. The CDR3 DNA reads TGTGCCATCAGGGGAGACAGGGGCGCTGGAAACACCATATATTTT.

A single count supports this clone. V usage is TRBV30 and J usage is TRBJ2-5, with a possible D match to TRBD1 (6 bases). Germline V lookup: CDR1 GTSNPN, CDR2 SVGIG (reference sequence). This CDR3 is built from 13 residues. V lost 3 bases and J 4 bases, leaving 12 bases between the germline ends. CDR3 sequence reads: CAWRFRGGETQYF. The DNA of the CDR3 is TGTGCCTGGAGATTCAGGGGCGGAGAGACCCAGTACTTC.

The chain joins TRBV4-1 to TRBJ2-3; D may be TRBD2 (6 bases). CDR3 size: 13 residues. The V end was cut by 6 bases, the J end by 4 bases, with 11 bases between. The germline V gene has CDR1 MGHRA and CDR2 YSYEKL. CDR3 region: CASRLRDADTQYF. The CDR3 nucleotides are TGCGCCAGCAGATTGCGGGACGCAGATACGCAGTATTTT.

The chain is built from TRBV18 and TRBJ2-1; 10 bases match TRBD2. V shed 1 base, J shed 8 bases, and the junction held 5 bases outside the gene matches. The CDR3 is made up of 15 amino acids. The V gene's germline CDR1 is KGHSH and CDR2 LQKENI. CDR3 loop: CASSPQLAGGDEQFF. CDR3 DNA: TGTGCCAGCTCACCACAGTTAGCGGGGGGAGATGAGCAGTTCTTC.

This clone was counted only a few times. Only one base separates this from a far larger clonotype, so it likely reflects a read error. The chain links TRBV4-3 to TRBJ1-6; unclear D gene. V was cut by 4 bases and J by 8 bases, with 9 bases left in between. Germline V gives CDR1 LGHNA, CDR2 YSLEER. The CDR3 runs to 13 residues. The CDR3 DNA reads as TGCGCCAGCAGCCTAGAGGCGTATTCACCCCTCCACTTT. It specifies CASSLEAYSPLHF.

This chain joins TRBV5-8 and TRBJ2-5; 8 bases fit TRBD2. Germline values: CDR1 SGHTS, CDR2 YDEGEE. The CDR3 is made up of 15 amino acids. V dropped 4 bases and J dropped 4; count of bases not matched to a gene: 9. The CDR3 sequence is CASSPNGGAGETQYF. The CDR3, as DNA: TGTGCCAGCAGCCCGAACGGGGGGGCCGGAGAGACCCAGTACTTC.

This clone is labeled large. The same CDR3 is also encoded by other DNA sequences in this sample. The rearrangement links TRBV2 to TRBJ2-5; a weak D match, TRBD1 (6 bases). V was clipped by 1 base and J by 7 bases, with 13 bases between them. This CDR3 spans 14 amino acids. Germline lookup yields CDR1 SNHLY and CDR2 FYNNEI. The DNA for the CDR3 is TGTGCCAGCAGTGAAGACAGGGTAGGAGGGACCCAGTACTTC. It yields the protein CASSEDRVGGTQYF.

This clone has more than one count but fewer than ten. The genes are TRBV19 and TRBJ1-2, with unresolved D. CDR1 is LNHDA and CDR2 is SQIVND in the germline V gene (reference sequence). V was cut by 0 bases and J by 8 bases, with 13 bases left in between. The CDR3 is 14 residues long. This chain's CDR3 is CASSIDSGVRGYTF. The DNA of the CDR3 is TGTGCCAGTAGTATAGATAGCGGGGTGCGGGGCTACACCTTC.

V and J are TRBV6-5 and TRBJ2-3; D is unclear. The CDR3 is 15 amino acids. The V gene's germline CDR1 is MNHEY and CDR2 SVGAGI. Trimming stripped 5 bases from V and 4 bases from J, with 16 bases between. CDR3 protein: CASSTRRGGADTQYF. CDR3 DNA sequence: TGTGCCAGCAGTACCCGACGAGGCGGCGCAGATACGCAGTATTTT.

In its sample, this clone was seen a few times. The chain employs TRBV11-2 and TRBJ1-5, with a tentative D call TRBD1 (6 bases). This CDR3 contains 13 residues. In germline, CDR1 is SGHAT, CDR2 FQNNGV. V gave up 0 bases and J gave up 6 bases, with 6 bases separating them. This CDR3 is CASSLDRGQPQHF. The CDR3, as DNA: TGTGCCAGCAGCTTAGACAGGGGTCAGCCCCAGCATTTT.

This clone has a handful of counts. V usage is TRBV19 and J usage is TRBJ2-5, with D uncertain. Germline V lookup: CDR1 LNHDA, CDR2 SQIVND (reference sequence). Trimming took off 6 bases at V and 1 base at J, with 15 bases between the two ends. The CDR3 consists of 15 residues. CDR3 DNA sequence: TGTGCCAGTAGCCTGACCCTCCACTTCCAAGAGACCCAGTACTTC. This encodes CASSLTLHFQETQYF.

This clone is labeled medium-sized. The DNA for the CDR3 is TGTGCCAGCAGCTTGCGATCGGGATTGGGGACAGCTCGGAGGCAGCCCCAGCATTTT. Its translation: CASSLRSGLGTARRQPQHF. The chain is built from TRBV5-6 and TRBJ1-5, with 7 bases matching TRBD1. The CDR3 runs 19 residues. Germline V CDR1 and CDR2: SGHDT, YYEEEE. V trimming: 1 base; J trimming: 7 bases; junction bases outside the gene matches: 20. Together with reference TRBV5-6 and TRBJ1-5, the CDR3 gives the full variable domain: DAGVTQSPTHLIKTRGQQVTLRCSPKSGHDTVSWYQQALGQGPQFIFQYYEEEERQRGNFPDRFSGHQFPNYSSELNVNALLLGDSALYLCASSLRSGLGTARRQPQHFGDGTRLSIL.

This clone was counted between two and nine times. The rearrangement links TRBV19 to TRBJ1-2; 9 nucleotides match TRBD1. The germline V gene has CDR1 LNHDA and CDR2 SQIVND (reference sequence). There are 13 residues in the CDR3. V dropped 6 bases and J dropped 4; count of bases not matched to a gene: 3. The CDR3 region is CASRRDRVYGYTF. CDR3 in DNA: TGTGCCAGTAGGAGGGACAGGGTCTATGGCTACACCTTC.

This clone appeared a few times. CDR3 nucleotide sequence: TGTGCCAGCAGCGCAGAAGGGACATCTTTGGGAGAGCAGTACTTC. This encodes CASSAEGTSLGEQYF. This chain connects TRBV9 to TRBJ2-7, with TRBD1 as a possible D gene (6 bases). The V end lost 3 bases, the J end lost 7 bases, and 20 bases lay between the germline ends. CDR3 length equals 15 residues. Germline values: CDR1 SGDLS, CDR2 YYNGEE.

The gene calls are TRBV5-1 and TRBJ1-1, with TRBD1 as a possible D gene (5 bases). V lost 7 bases, J lost 1 base, and 20 bases lay in between. CDR3 length: 16 amino acids. Germline V lookup: CDR1 SGHRS, CDR2 YFSETQ. This CDR3 is CASHKGSSLRNTEAFF. The CDR3 DNA is TGCGCCAGCCACAAGGGGTCATCGTTGAGGAACACTGAAGCTTTCTTT.

The V and J genes are TRBV7-9 and TRBJ2-3; TRBD2 might be the D (5 bases). The CDR3 sequence is 12 residues long. V was shortened by 5 bases and J by 11 bases, with 14 bases between the two germline ends. The germline V gene has CDR1 SEHNR and CDR2 FQNEAQ (reference sequence). The CDR3 nucleotides read TGTGCCAGCAGCGTGGACTCTCGGCTGCAGTATTTT. Its translation: CASSVDSRLQYF.

The rearrangement links TRBV28 to TRBJ2-1; 7 nucleotides line up with TRBD2. This CDR3 spans 16 amino acids. Looked up from germline, CDR1 is MDHEN and CDR2 is SYDVKM. With V trimmed by 8 bases and J by 7 bases, 17 bases remained unmatched. The CDR3 spells CASGRETLLEQNEQFF. CDR3 DNA: TGTGCCAGCGGGCGGGAGACTCTCCTGGAACAAAATGAGCAGTTCTTC.

V gene TRBV6-5 combines with J gene TRBJ1-2, with D possibly being TRBD1 (6 bases). The CDR3 extends over 14 amino acids. CDR1 is MNHEY, CDR2 SVGAGI, per germline. V shed 7 bases and J shed 3 bases, with 15 bases lying between them. In nucleotides, the CDR3 is TGTGCCAGCACCCTAAGGGCAGGGGACTATGGCTACACCTTC. It translates to CASTLRAGDYGYTF.

The chain has TRBV10-3 and TRBJ1-2; 7 positions match TRBD1. This CDR3 has 13 amino acids. V shed 10 bases, J shed 2 bases, and the junction held 7 bases outside the gene matches. The germline CDR1 and CDR2 sequences are ENHRY and SYGVKD. CDR3 sequence reads: CASRLDRNYGYTF. CDR3 coding DNA: TGTGCCAGCAGGCTGGACAGGAACTATGGCTACACCTTC.

This clone is categorized as medium-sized. The same CDR3 also results from other DNA sequences found in this sample. The CDR3 bases are TGTGCCACCAGCAGGGATACGAACACCGGGGAGCTGTTTTTT. Translation: CATSRDTNTGELFF. The V gene is TRBV15, the J gene TRBJ2-2; D is unclear. V dropped 3 bases and J dropped 0 bases, with 5 bases sitting between them. Germline lookup yields CDR1 LNHNV and CDR2 YYDKDF (reference sequence). The CDR3 has 14 residues. Full variable domain (rest looked up from reference TRBV15 and TRBJ2-2): DAMVIQNPRYQVTQFGKPVTLSCSQTLNHNVMYWYQQKSSQAPKLLFHYYDKDFNNEADTPDNFQSRRPNTSFCFLDIRSPGLGDTAMYLCATSRDTNTGELFFGEGSRLTVL.

By frequency in the sample, this clone is medium-sized (0.01 to 0.1%). The rearrangement links TRBV10-1 to TRBJ2-1; D perhaps matches TRBD1 (5 bases). Trimming left V 3 bases short and J 1 base short, with 10 bases between. This CDR3 contains 15 residues. Germline V lookup: CDR1 WNHNN, CDR2 SYGVQD (reference sequence). CDR3 bases: TGCGCCAGCAGTGATACAGGAGCTTCCTACAATGAGCAGTTCTTC. It translates to CASSDTGASYNEQFF.

The chain carries TRBV29-1 and TRBJ1-1; 7 bases map to TRBD1. The V segment lost 5 bases and the J segment 0 bases; nucleotides outside the gene matches: 3. Germline V gene sequence: CDR1 SQVTM, CDR2 ANQGSEA. The CDR3 covers 13 residues. The CDR3 is CSVTTGMNTEAFF. CDR3 coding DNA: TGCAGCGTTACGACAGGGATGAACACTGAAGCTTTCTTT.

Within the sample, this clone is medium-sized (0.01 to 0.1%). Distinct nucleotide sequences in the sample also encode this CDR3. The chain combines TRBV5-1 with TRBJ1-1; D is unclear. This CDR3 region has 14 residues. Germline V gene lookup returns CDR1 SGHRS and CDR2 YFSETQ. Trimming removed 0 bases from V and 1 base from J, with 7 bases in between. The chain's CDR3 is CASSLATGNTEAFF. CDR3 coding DNA: TGCGCCAGCAGCTTGGCCACGGGGAACACTGAAGCTTTCTTT.

The chain combines TRBV19 with TRBJ2-5; TRBD1 might be the D (5 bases). Trimming removed 5 bases at V and 5 bases at J, with 12 bases between. The CDR3 is made up of 13 amino acids. The V gene's germline CDR1 is LNHDA and CDR2 SQIVND (reference sequence). This chain's CDR3 is CASSQTVEETQYF. DNA for the CDR3: TGTGCCAGTAGTCAGACAGTGGAGGAGACCCAGTACTTC.